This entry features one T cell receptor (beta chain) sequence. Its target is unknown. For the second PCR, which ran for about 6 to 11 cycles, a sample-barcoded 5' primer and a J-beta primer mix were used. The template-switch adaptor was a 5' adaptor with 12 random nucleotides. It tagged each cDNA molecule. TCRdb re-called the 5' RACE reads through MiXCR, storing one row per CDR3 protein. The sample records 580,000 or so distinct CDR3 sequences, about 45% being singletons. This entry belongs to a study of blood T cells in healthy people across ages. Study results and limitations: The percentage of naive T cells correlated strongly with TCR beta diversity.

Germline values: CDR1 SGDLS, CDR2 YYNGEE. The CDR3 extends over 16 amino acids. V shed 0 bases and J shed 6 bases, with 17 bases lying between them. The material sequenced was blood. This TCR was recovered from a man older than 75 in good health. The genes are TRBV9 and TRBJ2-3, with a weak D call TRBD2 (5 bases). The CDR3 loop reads CASSVVSGPRVDTQYF. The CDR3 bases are TGTGCCAGCAGCGTAGTTAGTGGGCCGAGGGTTGATACGCAGTATTTT.